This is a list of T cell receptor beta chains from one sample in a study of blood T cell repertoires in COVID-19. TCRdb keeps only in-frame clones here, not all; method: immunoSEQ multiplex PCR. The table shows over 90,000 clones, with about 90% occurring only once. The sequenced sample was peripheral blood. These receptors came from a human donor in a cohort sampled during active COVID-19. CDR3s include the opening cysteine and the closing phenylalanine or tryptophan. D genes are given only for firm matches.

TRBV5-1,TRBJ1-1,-,CASSYPGNTEAFF
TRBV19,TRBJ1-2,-,CASSLGGSYGYTF
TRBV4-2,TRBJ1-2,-,CASSQASSGETYGYTF
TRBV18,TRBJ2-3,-,CASSPPMPNRGHFTDTQYF
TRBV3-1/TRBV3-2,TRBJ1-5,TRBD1,CASSQDGQGHNQPQHF
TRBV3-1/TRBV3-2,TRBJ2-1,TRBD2,CASSPGTSGYNEQFF
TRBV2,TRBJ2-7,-,CASSPWRDEQYF
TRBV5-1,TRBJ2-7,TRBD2,CASSSSGRAYEQYF
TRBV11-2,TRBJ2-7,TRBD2,CASSLVPSGESYEQYF
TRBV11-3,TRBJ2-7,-,CASSHRTPPYEQYF
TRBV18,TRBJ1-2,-,CASSPISAGYGYTF
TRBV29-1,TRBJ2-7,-,CSVEEGAAYEQYF
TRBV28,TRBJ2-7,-,CASSFRYEQYF
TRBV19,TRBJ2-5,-,CASSRFGSQETQYF
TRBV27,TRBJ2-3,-,CASSLGSGSTDTQYF
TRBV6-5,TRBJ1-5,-,CASSTGLVNQPQHF
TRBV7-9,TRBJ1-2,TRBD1,CASSSSPGTGLGYTF
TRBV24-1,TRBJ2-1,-,CATSDRASYNEQFF
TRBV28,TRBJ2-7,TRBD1,CASSFPPSGTGDYEQYF
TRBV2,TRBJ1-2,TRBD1,CASSVTGAKGTF
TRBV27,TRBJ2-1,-,CASSLKTGSDNEQFF